This TCR beta chain was retrieved from a study of blood T cell repertoires in COVID-19. On the study more broadly: Nucleic acid was either cDNA or gDNA, and it came from T cells, B-cell-depleted T cells, or PBMCs.

Germline V gene lookup returns CDR1 SGHRS and CDR2 YFSETQ. The CDR3 has 15 amino acids. With 4 bases clipped from V and 8 bases from J, the junction kept 12 bases outside the gene matches. Per the original methods: Counts of nucleated cells, estimated from reference gene primer amplification, were obtained. Assay used: immunoSEQ multiplex PCR; TCRdb lists only in-frame clones, some missing. V and J calls plus clone size are reproduced from that table; the DNA served to infer D and trimming. This table holds 300,000 to 400,000 clones, 70% to 90% found once. The sequence was collected from a woman aged 55-69 years with COVID-19, enrolled during active disease. J is TRBJ1-2 and V is TRBV5-1, with 9 bases identical to TRBD1. The sample taken for sequencing was peripheral blood. CDR3 sequence: CASSPETGGSVGYTF. The CDR3 nucleotides read TGCGCCAGCAGCCCGGAAACAGGGGGCTCAGTCGGCTACACCTTC.